Given below is one T cell receptor beta chain in context. This sample is part of a study of blood T cell repertoires in COVID-19. Across the whole study: From T cells, B-cell-depleted T cells, or PBMCs came the material, which was cDNA or gDNA.

Trimming took 3 bases from V and 4 from J; bases not matched to a gene: 2. Germline V gene lookup returns CDR1 SEHNR and CDR2 FQNEAQ (reference sequence). The CDR3 covers 14 residues. The Seattle patients joined while their infection was active and were tracked longitudinally afterward. Repertoires were generated with immunoSEQ multiplex PCR, while TCRdb's copy carries only in-frame clones and drops some. Seen here are around 400,000 clones, 80% to 90% observed once, and the top ten hold roughly 2%. The receptor comes from a woman aged 60 to 75 with COVID-19, enrolled during active disease. Material for sequencing was peripheral blood. The gene calls are TRBV7-9 and TRBJ1-3; 8 positions match TRBD1. CDR3 sequence (DNA): TGTGCCAGCAGCTTGTCAGGGGGCGGAAACACCATATATTTT. It codes for CASSLSGGGNTIYF.